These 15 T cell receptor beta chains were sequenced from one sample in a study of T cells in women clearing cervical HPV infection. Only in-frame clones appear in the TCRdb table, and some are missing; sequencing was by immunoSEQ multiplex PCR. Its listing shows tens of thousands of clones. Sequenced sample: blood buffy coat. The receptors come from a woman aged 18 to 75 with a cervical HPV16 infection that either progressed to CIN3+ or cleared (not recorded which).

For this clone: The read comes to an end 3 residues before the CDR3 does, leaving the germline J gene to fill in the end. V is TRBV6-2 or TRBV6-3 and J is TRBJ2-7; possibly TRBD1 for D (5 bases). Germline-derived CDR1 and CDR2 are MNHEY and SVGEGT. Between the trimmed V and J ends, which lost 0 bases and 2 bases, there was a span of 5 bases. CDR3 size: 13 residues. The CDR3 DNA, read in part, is TGTGCCAGCAGTTACTCGGACACCTACGAG. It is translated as CASSYSDTYE. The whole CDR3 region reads CASSYSDTYEQYF.

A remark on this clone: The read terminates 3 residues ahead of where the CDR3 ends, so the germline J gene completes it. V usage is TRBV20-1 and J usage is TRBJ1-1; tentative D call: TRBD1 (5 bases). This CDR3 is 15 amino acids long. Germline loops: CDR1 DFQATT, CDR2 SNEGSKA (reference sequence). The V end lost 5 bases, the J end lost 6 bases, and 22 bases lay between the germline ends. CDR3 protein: CSAPITKAAGAEAFF. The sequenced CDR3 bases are TGCAGTGCTCCTATCACGAAGGCGGCGGGGGCTGAA.

The CDR3 DNA, read in part, is TGTGCCAGCAGTTACTCAGGTTTACCCACCTACAATGAG. Its protein product is CASSYSGLPTYNE. Given in full, the CDR3 is CASSYSGLPTYNEQFF. The V and J genes are TRBV6-2 or TRBV6-3 and TRBJ2-1; D unresolved. The sequenced fragment ends 3 residues before the CDR3 boundary, so the rest is inferred from the germline J gene. The CDR3 has 16 residues. CDR1 and CDR2 from the germline V gene are MNHEY and SVGEGT. V shed 0 bases and J shed 2 bases, with 11 bases lying between them.

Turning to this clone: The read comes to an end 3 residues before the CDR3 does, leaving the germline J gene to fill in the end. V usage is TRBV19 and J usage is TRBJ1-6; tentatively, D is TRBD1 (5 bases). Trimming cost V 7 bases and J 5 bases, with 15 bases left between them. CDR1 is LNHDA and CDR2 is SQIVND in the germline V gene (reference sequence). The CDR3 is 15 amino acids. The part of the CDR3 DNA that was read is TGTGCCAGTACTCAGAGGGGTGTCCATAATTCACCC. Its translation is CASTQRGVHNSP. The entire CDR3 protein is CASTQRGVHNSPLHF.

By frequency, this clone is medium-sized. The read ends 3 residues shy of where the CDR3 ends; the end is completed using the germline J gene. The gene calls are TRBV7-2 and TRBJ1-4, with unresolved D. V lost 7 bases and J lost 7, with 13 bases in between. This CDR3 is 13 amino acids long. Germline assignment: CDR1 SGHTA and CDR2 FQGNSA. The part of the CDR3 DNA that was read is TGTGCCAGCACCCCCGATAACACTGAAAAA. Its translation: CASTPDNTEK. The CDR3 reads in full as CASTPDNTEKLFF.

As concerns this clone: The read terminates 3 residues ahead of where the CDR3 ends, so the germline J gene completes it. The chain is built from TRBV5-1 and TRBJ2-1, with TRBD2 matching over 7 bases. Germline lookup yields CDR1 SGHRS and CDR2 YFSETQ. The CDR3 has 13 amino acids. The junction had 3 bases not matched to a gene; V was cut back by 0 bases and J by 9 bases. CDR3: CASSLAWGGEQFF. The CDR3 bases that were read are TGCGCCAGCAGCTTGGCTTGGGGGGGTGAG. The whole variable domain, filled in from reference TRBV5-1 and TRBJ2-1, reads KAGVTQTPRYLIKTRGQQVTLSCSPISGHRSVSWYQQTPGQGLQFLFEYFSETQRNKGNFPGRFSGRQFSNSRSEMNVSTLELGDSALYLCASSLAWGGEQFFGPGTRLTVL.

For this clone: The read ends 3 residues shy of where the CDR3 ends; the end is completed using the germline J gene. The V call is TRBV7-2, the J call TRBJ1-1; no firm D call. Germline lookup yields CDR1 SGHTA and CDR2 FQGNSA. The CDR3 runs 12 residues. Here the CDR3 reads CASRIAGDTAFF. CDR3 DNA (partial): TGTGCCAGCAGGATAGCGGGAGATACG.

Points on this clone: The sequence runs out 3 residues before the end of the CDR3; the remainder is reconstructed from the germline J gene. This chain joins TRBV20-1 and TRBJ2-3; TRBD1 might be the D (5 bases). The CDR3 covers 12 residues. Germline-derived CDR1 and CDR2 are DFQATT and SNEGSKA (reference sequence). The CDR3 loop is CSATTANQPQYF. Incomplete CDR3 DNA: TGCAGTGCTACGACAGCAAATCAGCCG.

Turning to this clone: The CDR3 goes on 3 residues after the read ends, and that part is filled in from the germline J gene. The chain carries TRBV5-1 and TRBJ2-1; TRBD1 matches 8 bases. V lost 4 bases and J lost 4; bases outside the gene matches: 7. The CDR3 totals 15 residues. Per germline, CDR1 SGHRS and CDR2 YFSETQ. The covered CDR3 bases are TGCGCCAGCAGCGGAGGACAGGGCGGATACAATGAG. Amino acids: CASSGGQGGYNE. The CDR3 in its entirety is CASSGGQGGYNEQFF.

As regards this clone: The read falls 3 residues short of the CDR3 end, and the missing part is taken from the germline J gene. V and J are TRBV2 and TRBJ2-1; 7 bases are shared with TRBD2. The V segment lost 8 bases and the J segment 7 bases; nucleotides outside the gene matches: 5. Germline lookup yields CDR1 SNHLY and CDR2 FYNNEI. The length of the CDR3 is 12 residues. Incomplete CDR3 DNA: TGTGCCAGCGCGGGGGATCGGAATGAG. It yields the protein CASAGDRNE. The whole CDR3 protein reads CASAGDRNEQFF. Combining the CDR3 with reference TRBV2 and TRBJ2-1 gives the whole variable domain EPEVTQTPSHQVTQMGQEVILRCVPISNHLYFYWYRQILGQKVEFLVSFYNNEISEKSEIFDDQFSVERPDGSNFTLKIRSTKLEDSAMYFCASAGDRNEQFFGPGTRLTVL.

CDR3 bases read: TGCAGTGCTAGAGATAGGAGTAGCGGGAGCTCCACAGATACG. It is translated as CSARDRSSGSSTDT. Given in full, the CDR3 is CSARDRSSGSSTDTQYF. V usage is TRBV20-1 and J usage is TRBJ2-3, with 9 bases lining up with TRBD2. The read terminates 3 residues before the CDR3 end, so the remaining end is supplied by the germline J gene. This CDR3 has 17 residues. Trimming at V came to 0 bases and at J to 2 bases, leaving 9 bases not matched to a gene. Germline loops: CDR1 DFQATT, CDR2 SNEGSKA (reference sequence).

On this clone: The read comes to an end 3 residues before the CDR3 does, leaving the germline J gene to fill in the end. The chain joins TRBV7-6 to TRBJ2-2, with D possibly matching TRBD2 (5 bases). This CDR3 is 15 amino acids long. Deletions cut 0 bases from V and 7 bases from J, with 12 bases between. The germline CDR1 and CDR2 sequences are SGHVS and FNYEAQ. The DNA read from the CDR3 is TGTGCCAGCAGCTTAGCGGAGGCTGAGGGCGGGGAG. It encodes CASSLAEAEGGE. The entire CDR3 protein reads CASSLAEAEGGELFF.

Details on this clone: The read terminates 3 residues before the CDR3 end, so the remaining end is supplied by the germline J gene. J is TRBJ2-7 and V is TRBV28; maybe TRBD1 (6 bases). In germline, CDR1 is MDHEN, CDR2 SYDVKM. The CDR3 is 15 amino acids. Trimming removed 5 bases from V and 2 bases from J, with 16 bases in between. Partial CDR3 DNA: TGTGCCAGCAGTGAACCGGGACAAATGACCTACGAG. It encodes CASSEPGQMTYE. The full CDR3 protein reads CASSEPGQMTYEQYF.

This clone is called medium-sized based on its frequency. CDR3 sequence reads: CAAASRGPFTGELFF. Partial CDR3 DNA: TGTGCCGCCGCCTCCAGGGGGCCCTTCACCGGGGAG. J is TRBJ2-2 and V is TRBV19, with TRBD1 identical over 8 bases. Read sequence stops 3 residues before the CDR3 end, and the germline J gene provides the missing end. This CDR3 has 15 amino acids. The J segment lost 4 bases and the V segment lost 11 bases, leaving 12 bases of the junction unmatched. The germline V gene encodes CDR1 LNHDA and CDR2 SQIVND (reference sequence). The variable domain in full, with the rest retrieved from reference TRBV19 and TRBJ2-2, is DGGITQSPKYLFRKEGQNVTLSCEQNLNHDAMYWYRQDPGQGLRLIYYSQIVNDFQKGDIAEGYSVSREKKESFPLTVTSAQKNPTAFYLCAAASRGPFTGELFFGEGSRLTVL.

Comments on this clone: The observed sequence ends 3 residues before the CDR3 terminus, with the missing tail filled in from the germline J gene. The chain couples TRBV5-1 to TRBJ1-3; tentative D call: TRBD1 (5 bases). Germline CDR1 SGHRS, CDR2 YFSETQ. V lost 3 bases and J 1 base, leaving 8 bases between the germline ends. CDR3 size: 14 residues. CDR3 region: CASSSGTSGNTIYF. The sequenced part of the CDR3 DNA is TGCGCCAGCAGCTCCGGGACTTCTGGAAACACC.